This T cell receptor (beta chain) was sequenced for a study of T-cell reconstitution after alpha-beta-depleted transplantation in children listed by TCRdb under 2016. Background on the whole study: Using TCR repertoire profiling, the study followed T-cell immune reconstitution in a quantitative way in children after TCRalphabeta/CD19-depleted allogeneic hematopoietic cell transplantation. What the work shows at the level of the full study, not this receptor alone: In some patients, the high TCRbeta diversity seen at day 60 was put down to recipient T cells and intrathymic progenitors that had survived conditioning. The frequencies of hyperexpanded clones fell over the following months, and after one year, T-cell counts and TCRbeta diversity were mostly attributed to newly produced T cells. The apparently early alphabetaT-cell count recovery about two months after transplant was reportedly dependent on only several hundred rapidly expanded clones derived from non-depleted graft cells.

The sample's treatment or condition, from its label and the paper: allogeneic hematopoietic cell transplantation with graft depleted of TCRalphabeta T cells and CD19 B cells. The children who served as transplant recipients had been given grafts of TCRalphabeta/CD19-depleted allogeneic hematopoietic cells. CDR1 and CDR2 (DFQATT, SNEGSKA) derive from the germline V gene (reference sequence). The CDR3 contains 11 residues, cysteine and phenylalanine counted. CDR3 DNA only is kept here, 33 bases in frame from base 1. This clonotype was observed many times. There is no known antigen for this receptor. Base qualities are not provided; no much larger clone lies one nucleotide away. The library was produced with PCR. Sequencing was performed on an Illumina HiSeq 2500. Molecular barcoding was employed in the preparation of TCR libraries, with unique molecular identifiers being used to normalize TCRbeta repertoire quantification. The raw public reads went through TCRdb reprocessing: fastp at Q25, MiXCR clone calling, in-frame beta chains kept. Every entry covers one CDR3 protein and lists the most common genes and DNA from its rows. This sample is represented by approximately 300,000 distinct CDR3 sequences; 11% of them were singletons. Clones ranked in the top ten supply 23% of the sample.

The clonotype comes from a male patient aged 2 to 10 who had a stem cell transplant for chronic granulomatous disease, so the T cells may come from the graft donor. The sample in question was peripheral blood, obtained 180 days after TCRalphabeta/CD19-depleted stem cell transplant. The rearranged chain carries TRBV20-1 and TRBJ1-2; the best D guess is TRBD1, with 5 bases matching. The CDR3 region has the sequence CIPGGGQSYTF. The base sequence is TGCATACCGGGGGGAGGGCAAAGCTACACCTTC.